This T cell receptor (beta chain) was recorded in a study of diagnostic markers for celiac disease (dated by TCRdb to the early 2020s). Reading from cysteine to phenylalanine, the CDR3 counts 18 amino acids. The DNA is unrecorded. CDR1 and CDR2, looked up from the germline V gene, are SGHVS and FQNEAQ. Sequencing instrument: Illumina MiSeq. TCRdb reprocessed the sequencing reads and holds a single record per CDR3 protein sequence, with no DNA. The sample table gives about 7,500 distinct CDR3 sequences. 6.3% of the sample rests with the top ten. As for this clonotype: It lacks a known antigen.

Sequencing was done on a sample of either unsorted cells or a sorted T cell fraction (not recorded which). The sequence derives from a human donor. This table probably holds off-target reads from a library built for another chain. Here the chain combines TRBV7-8 and TRBJ2-2; as DNA is missing, the TRBD1 call by TCRdb cannot be tested. Here the CDR3 is given as CASSLVAMGGSNTGELFF.